A single sample is the source of the 26 T cell receptor beta chains below, sequenced in a study of T-cell reconstitution after alpha-beta-depleted transplantation in children. This sample's TCRbeta library carried unique molecular identifier barcodes. One entry per CDR3 protein results from TCRdb running MiXCR on the PCR reads. The table records roughly 300,000 distinct CDR3 sequences, under 13% of them present only once. The sample in question was PBMCs from the stem cell graft donor, obtained from the stem cell graft. The receptors were gathered from a human donor who donated a stem cell graft to a child with acute lymphoblastic leukemia.

This chain uses TRBV13 with TRBJ2-2; D not certain. Germline lookup yields CDR1 PRHDT and CDR2 FYEKMQ (reference sequence). CDR3 length: 13 residues. V shed 5 bases and J shed 6 bases, with 10 bases lying between them. The CDR3 reads CASSLSNAGELFF. The CDR3 bases are TGTGCCAGCAGCCTATCGAATGCCGGGGAGCTGTTTTTT.

CDR3: CASGQGRYEQYF. DNA for the CDR3: TGTGCCAGCGGACAGGGTCGGTACGAGCAGTACTTC. The rearrangement links TRBV28 to TRBJ2-7; 8 nucleotides match TRBD1. The V and J ends lost 8 bases and 4 bases, in that order; junction bases with no gene match: 4. Germline assignment: CDR1 MDHEN and CDR2 SYDVKM. CDR3 length equals 12 residues.

This clonotype has just a few counts. The V and J genes are TRBV7-2 and TRBJ2-1; the match to TRBD2 covers 11 bases. The V gene end was trimmed by 5 bases and the J gene end by 7 bases; junction bases not matched to a gene: 7. This CDR3 has 15 residues. The V gene's germline CDR1 is SGHTA and CDR2 FQGNSA. The DNA for the CDR3 is TGTGCCAGCAGCCCAGAGGTAGCGGGAGGGAATGAGCAGTTCTTC. It translates to CASSPEVAGGNEQFF.

In its sample, this clonotype was seen many times. This CDR3 is CASSQGRKGPSGANVLTF. The DNA of the CDR3 is TGCGCCAGCAGCCAGGGACGTAAGGGACCCTCTGGGGCCAACGTCCTGACTTTC. The chain employs TRBV4-1 and TRBJ2-6; either TRBD1 or TRBD2 may supply D (5 bases each). This CDR3 comprises 18 residues. V lost 3 bases and J 0 bases, leaving 15 bases between the germline ends. Germline-derived CDR1 and CDR2 are MGHRA and YSYEKL.

The rearrangement joins TRBV7-9 to TRBJ2-7; D call uncertain. CDR1 and CDR2 from the germline V gene are SEHNR and FQNEAQ (reference sequence). This CDR3 comprises 16 residues. Trimming removed 5 bases at V and 3 bases at J, with 20 bases between. CDR3 DNA: TGTGCCAGCAGCAGTCCGAGGACGGGCCATGGCTACGAGCAGTACTTC. The encoded protein is CASSSPRTGHGYEQYF.

The chain is built from TRBV20-1 and TRBJ2-1, with 9 bases matching TRBD2. J gave up 2 bases and V 2 bases, and 4 bases lay outside the gene matches. CDR1 DFQATT and CDR2 SNEGSKA come from the germline V gene (reference sequence). This CDR3 is built from 15 residues. Here the CDR3 DNA reads TGCAGTGCTAGAAAACTAGCGGGTCCCTACAATGAGCAGTTCTTC. Its translation: CSARKLAGPYNEQFF.

This clonotype came up many times. The chain couples TRBV29-1 to TRBJ2-3; 7 bases line up with TRBD2. Germline values: CDR1 SQVTM, CDR2 ANQGSEA. The V gene end was trimmed by 5 bases and the J gene end by 7 bases; junction bases not matched to a gene: 12. This CDR3 contains 14 residues. CDR3 loop: CSVSLAVRGNTQYF. CDR3 bases: TGCAGCGTTTCCCTAGCGGTTCGCGGGAATACGCAGTATTTT.

The chain has TRBV10-3 and TRBJ2-1, with TRBD1 matching 9 bases. After removal of 3 bases from V and 2 bases from J, the junction contained 5 bases not matched to a gene. This CDR3 has 16 amino acids. Germline CDR1 ENHRY, CDR2 SYGVKD. The CDR3 DNA reads as TGTGCCATCAGTGAACCCGGGACAGGGACCTACAATGAGCAGTTCTTC. This sequence encodes CAISEPGTGTYNEQFF.

This clonotype turned up a few times. The rearrangement links TRBV29-1 to TRBJ2-1; 8 positions match TRBD2. J gave up 2 bases and V 5 bases, and 14 bases lay outside the gene matches. The CDR3 is 17 amino acids. Germline CDR1 and CDR2: SQVTM and ANQGSEA. For the CDR3, the DNA is TGCAGCGTTCTCGGGAGGCGGGAGGTTTTCCCCTACAATGAGCAGTTCTTC. This translates into CSVLGRREVFPYNEQFF.

On this clonotype: One end of the junction is discordant with germline, which a read error may explain. The chain is built from TRBV7-7 and TRBJ2-5, with D possibly being TRBD2 (5 bases). This CDR3 spans 14 amino acids. CDR1 SSHAT and CDR2 FNYEAQ come from the germline V gene (reference sequence). DNA for the CDR3: TGTGCTAGCAGCTCCTCGCGGGTACGAGAGACCCAGTACTTC. As protein: CASSSSRVRETQYF.

This clonotype was found many times. The rearrangement joins TRBV27 to TRBJ2-7; D call uncertain. The CDR3 totals 13 residues. Trimming stripped 6 bases from V and 2 bases from J, with 11 bases between. Per the germline V gene, CDR1 is MNHEY and CDR2 is SMNVEV (reference sequence). CDR3 bases: TGTGCCAGCAGAAACAGAGATACCTACGAGCAGTACTTC. As protein: CASRNRDTYEQYF.

This clonotype was recorded at least ten times. V is TRBV7-3 and J is TRBJ2-3; D gene uncertain. CDR1 and CDR2 (germline): SGHTA, FQGTGA. Trimming removed 1 base at V and 4 bases at J, with 12 bases between. The CDR3 length is 15 residues. CDR3 sequence: CASSLMAAGPDTQYF. The CDR3 coding sequence is TGTGCCAGCAGCTTAATGGCAGCTGGCCCAGATACGCAGTATTTT.

This clonotype was seen more than once but under ten times. The V call is TRBV5-6, the J call TRBJ1-2; D call uncertain. Trimming removed 0 bases at V and 2 bases at J, with 5 bases between. Germline CDR1 reads SGHDT; CDR2 reads YYEEEE. The CDR3 is made up of 13 amino acids. The CDR3 here is CASSLGDNYGYTF. The CDR3, as DNA: TGTGCCAGCAGCTTGGGTGACAACTATGGCTACACCTTC.

The chain employs TRBV7-2 and TRBJ1-5; unclear D gene. Germline V gene data show CDR1 as SGHTA and CDR2 as FQGNSA. This CDR3 has 13 amino acids. The V end lost 6 bases, the J end lost 6 bases, and 12 bases lay between the germline ends. This CDR3 is CASRAQYGQPQHF. The CDR3 DNA is TGTGCCAGCAGAGCACAGTACGGTCAGCCCCAGCATTTT.

The chain combines TRBV5-6 with TRBJ1-1, with TRBD1 matching over 7 bases. V lost 6 bases and J lost 0; bases outside the gene matches: 5. Germline V lookup: CDR1 SGHDT, CDR2 YYEEEE. This CDR3 comprises 14 residues. This chain's CDR3 is CASKLGQMNTEAFF. DNA for the CDR3: TGTGCCAGCAAGCTGGGACAGATGAACACTGAAGCTTTCTTT.

This clonotype was found many times. The chain links TRBV24-1 to TRBJ2-2, with no clear D. Germline values: CDR1 KGHDR, CDR2 SFDVKD. V lost 3 bases and J 0 bases, leaving 1 base between the germline ends. The CDR3 consists of 13 residues. CDR3 amino acids: CATSDTNTGELFF. Written as DNA, the CDR3 is TGTGCCACCAGTGATACGAACACCGGGGAGCTGTTTTTT.

The V and J genes are TRBV7-9 and TRBJ2-7, with TRBD2 matching over 7 bases. CDR3 size: 15 residues. CDR1 and CDR2 from the germline V gene are SEHNR and FQNEAQ (reference sequence). V shed 0 bases and J 7 bases; nucleotides not matched to a gene: 9. The CDR3 loop is CASSLAGGRSEEQYF. CDR3 in DNA: TGTGCCAGCAGCTTAGCCGGCGGGAGATCAGAAGAGCAGTACTTC.

This clonotype appeared many times. V is TRBV20-1 and J is TRBJ1-1, with D perhaps matching TRBD1 (5 bases). This CDR3 comprises 11 residues. CDR1 is DFQATT and CDR2 is SNEGSKA in the germline V gene (reference sequence). Trimming pared 4 bases from V and 9 bases from J, leaving 12 bases between. CDR3 sequence: CSATRQLQAFF. The CDR3 nucleotides are TGCAGTGCTACCCGACAGCTCCAAGCTTTCTTT.

The sample holds a few counts of this clonotype. The chain is built from TRBV7-2 and TRBJ2-1; no reliable D call. This CDR3 contains 17 residues. V was cut by 1 base and J by 0 bases, with 13 bases left in between. The germline V gene has CDR1 SGHTA and CDR2 FQGNSA. The DNA for the CDR3 is TGTGCCAGCAGCTTAGGACGGATCGTGAGCTCCTACAATGAGCAGTTCTTC. It yields the protein CASSLGRIVSSYNEQFF.

The sample holds a few counts of this clonotype. DNA of the CDR3: TGTGCCAGCAGCCAGACATTTCACCCTGGGGTCGAGCAGTACTTC. Amino acids: CASSQTFHPGVEQYF. This chain links TRBV2 with TRBJ2-7; D not certain. V shed 6 bases and J shed 6 bases, with 21 bases lying between them. Germline V gives CDR1 SNHLY, CDR2 FYNNEI. The CDR3 is made up of 15 amino acids.

There are a few counts of this clonotype. The genes are TRBV2 and TRBJ2-7; 9 positions agree with TRBD2. The germline V gene has CDR1 SNHLY and CDR2 FYNNEI. The V gene end was trimmed by 7 bases and the J gene end by 0 bases; junction bases not matched to a gene: 7. This CDR3 contains 15 residues. DNA of the CDR3: TGTGCCAGCACCGAGACTAGCGGATACTCCTACGAGCAGTACTTC. Translated, it gives CASTETSGYSYEQYF.

This clonotype was observed a few times. This chain links TRBV4-3 with TRBJ2-1; D gene ambiguous. The ends were cut back, 3 bases at V and 7 bases at J, with 10 bases in the middle. The germline CDR1 and CDR2 sequences are LGHNA and YSLEER. The CDR3 has 13 residues. This chain's CDR3 is CASSHAEENEQFF. The CDR3 DNA reads TGCGCCAGCAGCCACGCTGAGGAGAATGAGCAGTTCTTC.

For this clonotype: Just one base apart from a much larger clone, this may be a read error. The V and J genes are TRBV4-3 and TRBJ2-7; TRBD2 aligns across 13 bases. V trimming: 8 bases; J trimming: 0 bases; junction bases outside the gene matches: 16. The CDR3 sequence is 19 residues long. Germline values: CDR1 LGHNA, CDR2 YSLEER. The CDR3 spells CASLQPRTSGSSASYEQYF. DNA of the CDR3: TGCGCCAGCCTCCAGCCAAGGACTAGCGGGAGTTCGGCCTCCTACGAGCAGTACTTC.

This clonotype was seen many times. The gene calls are TRBV7-3 and TRBJ1-5, with TRBD1 matching 7 bases. The CDR3 runs 13 residues. The germline V gene encodes CDR1 SGHTA and CDR2 FQGTGA. The V gene end was trimmed by 5 bases and the J gene end by 6 bases; junction bases not matched to a gene: 4. The CDR3 sequence: CASSLDRAQPQHF. The CDR3 coding sequence is TGTGCCAGCAGCCTTGACAGGGCTCAGCCCCAGCATTTT.

In its sample, this clonotype was seen many times. J is TRBJ2-1 and V is TRBV20-1; D assignment may be TRBD1 or TRBD2 (5 bases each). V dropped 4 bases and J dropped 2 bases, with 15 bases sitting between them. Germline CDR1 DFQATT, CDR2 SNEGSKA (reference sequence). This CDR3 region has 15 residues. CDR3 region: CSATTGATTYNEQFF. Written as DNA, the CDR3 is TGCAGTGCTACAACCGGGGCCACGACCTACAATGAGCAGTTCTTC.

The chain uses TRBV10-3 and TRBJ2-1; weak D call: TRBD1 (7 bases). From germline, CDR1 is ENHRY and CDR2 SYGVKD. V gave up 6 bases and J gave up 4 bases, with 16 bases separating them. The CDR3 contains 15 residues. This chain's CDR3 is CAIRWTGGGYNEQFF. As DNA, the CDR3 is TGTGCCATCAGGTGGACAGGAGGGGGTTACAATGAGCAGTTCTTC.